This record covers a single T cell receptor beta chain. Authors' processing steps: Estimation of nucleated cell counts relied on the amplification of reference gene primers. The protocol was immunoSEQ multiplex PCR, while the TCRdb copy is restricted to in-frame clones and leaves out a portion. Clone size and the V and J calls come from that table; the DNA yielded D and trimming. Of some 700,000 clones in the sample, 90% were seen once. This sample is part of a study of blood T cell repertoires in COVID-19. Study summary: From T cells, B-cell-depleted T cells, or PBMCs came the material, which was cDNA or gDNA.

CDR1 is ENHRY, CDR2 SYGVKD, per germline. The CDR3 has 11 amino acids. Trimming pared 5 bases from V and 4 bases from J, leaving 4 bases between. The sequenced material came from peripheral blood. V gene TRBV10-3 combines with J gene TRBJ2-3; no clear D. This clonotype was sampled from a woman younger than 30 with acute or convalescent COVID-19. This chain's CDR3 is CAISSADTQYF. Written as DNA, the CDR3 is TGTGCCATCAGTTCGGCAGATACGCAGTATTTT.